This paragraph covers one T cell receptor beta chain sequence. From germline, CDR1 is SGHDT and CDR2 YYEEEE. Trimming pared 7 bases from V and 1 base from J, leaving 6 bases between. CDR3 length: 12 amino acids. The sample is drawn from a study of cytomegalovirus exposure and HLA in healthy donors. Both 60 Vbeta primers and 13 Jbeta primers went into the PCR. Generated by immunoSEQ multiplex PCR, the TCRdb table keeps only in-frame clones and is missing some. The specimen's table records 100,000 to 150,000 clones. The genes are TRBV5-6 and TRBJ2-1, with a tentative D call TRBD2 (6 bases). Source material: PBMCs. The sequence was collected from a middle-aged woman in good health and CMV-seropositive. The CDR3 DNA sequence: TGTGCCAGCGGAGGGTCCTACAATGAGCAGTTCTTC. Translated, it gives CASGGSYNEQFF.